The rows below give T cell receptor beta chains drawn from one sample of a study of blood T cell repertoires in COVID-19. Clones were sequenced by immunoSEQ multiplex PCR, and TCRdb holds only the in-frame ones, with some missing. This table holds around 250,000 clones, around 88% found once. The sequencing sample was made of PBMCs or T cells enriched from blood (not recorded which). These receptors were obtained from a woman between 40 and 50 years old with acute COVID-19. The CDR3 runs from the conserved cysteine through the conserved F or W. A D gene is named only where the DNA matches it firmly. For some rows the clone size is stated as once, few or many, or as a class when expanded; others skip it.

J gene,clone size,V gene,D gene,CDR3 protein,CDR3 DNA
TRBJ1-4,.,TRBV14,.,CASSQAYRDEKLFF,TGTGCCAGCAGCCAAGCCTACAGGGATGAAAAACTGTTTTTT
TRBJ2-3,.,TRBV28,TRBD2,CASSFVAGVGTDTQYF,TGTGCCAGCAGTTTCGTAGCGGGAGTAGGCACAGATACGCAGTATTTT
TRBJ2-1,.,TRBV11-2,.,CASSLSGVVANEQFF,TGTGCCAGCAGCCTTAGCGGTGTGGTTGCCAATGAGCAGTTCTTC
TRBJ1-1,.,TRBV29-1,TRBD1,CSVDTGGHTEAFF,TGCAGCGTTGACACAGGGGGTCACACTGAAGCTTTCTTT
TRBJ2-1,.,TRBV2,TRBD2,CAKTGTSGFNEQFF,TGTGCCAAGACCGGGACTAGCGGGTTCAATGAGCAGTTCTTC
TRBJ2-2,.,TRBV5-1,TRBD1,CASSLLGTVGTGELFF,TGCGCCAGCAGCCTACTGGGGACAGTCGGTACCGGGGAGCTGTTTTTT
TRBJ1-3,.,TRBV28,.,CASTPRTDTIYF,TGTGCCAGCACCCCTCGGACAGACACCATATATTTT
TRBJ1-2,.,TRBV27,TRBD1,CASRLQGDYGYTF,TGTGCCAGCAGACTGCAGGGGGACTATGGCTACACCTTC
TRBJ1-5,.,TRBV19,.,CASTQSPMRSNQPQHF,TGTGCCAGTACCCAGTCCCCCATGCGGAGCAATCAGCCCCAGCATTTT
TRBJ2-1,.,TRBV11-2,.,CASSTTEARYYNEQFF,TGTGCCAGCAGCACAACGGAGGCACGATACTACAATGAGCAGTTCTTC
TRBJ1-2,.,TRBV12-3/TRBV12-4,.,CASSFSSPYGYTF,TGTGCCAGCAGTTTTAGCAGTCCCTATGGCTACACCTTC
TRBJ2-1,.,TRBV29-1,.,CSVFTGFEQFF,TGCAGCGTTTTTACAGGATTCGAGCAGTTCTTC
TRBJ2-1,once,TRBV3-1/TRBV3-2,.,CASSPQRVYNEQFF,TGTGCCAGCAGCCCCCAGCGGGTTTACAATGAGCAGTTCTTC
TRBJ1-5,.,TRBV3-1/TRBV3-2,.,CASSQDLGFNQPQHF,TGTGCCAGCAGCCAAGATCTAGGTTTCAATCAGCCCCAGCATTTT
TRBJ1-3,.,TRBV18,TRBD1,CASSPRTGGQDTIYF,TGTGCCAGCTCACCACGGACAGGGGGGCAGGACACCATATATTTT
TRBJ2-2,.,TRBV19,TRBD2,CASSIVRLAGVRDTGELFF,TGTGCCAGTAGTATAGTCCGGCTAGCGGGAGTAAGGGACACCGGGGAGCTGTTTTTT
TRBJ2-2,.,TRBV3-1/TRBV3-2,.,CASSQVVSTGELFF,TGTGCCAGCAGCCAAGTCGTTTCCACCGGGGAGCTGTTTTTT